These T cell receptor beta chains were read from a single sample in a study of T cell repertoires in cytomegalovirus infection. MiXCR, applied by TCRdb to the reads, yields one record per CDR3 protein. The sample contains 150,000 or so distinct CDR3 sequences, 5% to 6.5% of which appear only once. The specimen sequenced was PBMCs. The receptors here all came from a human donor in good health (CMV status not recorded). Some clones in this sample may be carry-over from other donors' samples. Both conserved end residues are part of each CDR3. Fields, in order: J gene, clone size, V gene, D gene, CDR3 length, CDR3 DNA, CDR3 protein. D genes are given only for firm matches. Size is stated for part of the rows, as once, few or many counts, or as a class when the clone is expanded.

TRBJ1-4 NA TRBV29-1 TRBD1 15 TGCAGCGCGATCCTTCCGGGACAGGGAAATGAAAAACTGTTTTTT CSAILPGQGNEKLFF
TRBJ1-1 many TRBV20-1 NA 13 TGCAGTGCTAGAGGATGGGTGAACACTGAAGCTTTCTTT CSARGWVNTEAFF
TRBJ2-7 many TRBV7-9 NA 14 TGTGCCAGCAGCCCAACGTCTGTCAGCGACGAGCAGTACTTC CASSPTSVSDEQYF
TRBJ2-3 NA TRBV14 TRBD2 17 TGTGCCAGCAGCCAAGATTCGGGCGGGGGGCTCACAGATACGCAGTATTTT CASSQDSGGGLTDTQYF
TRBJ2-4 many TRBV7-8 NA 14 TGTGCCAGCAGCTTAGGAGGCCGGGGCCTACCTTCGTACTTC CASSLGGRGLPSYF
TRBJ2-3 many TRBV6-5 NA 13 TGTGCCAGCAGTTACGGGGGTCTGGATACGCAGTATTTT CASSYGGLDTQYF
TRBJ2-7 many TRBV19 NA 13 TGTGCCAGTAGTGTCAGGGAAATCGGTGAGCAGTACTTC CASSVREIGEQYF
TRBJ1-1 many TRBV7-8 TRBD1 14 TGTGCCAGCAGCTCACAGGGGGTGAACACTGAAGCTTTCTTT CASSSQGVNTEAFF
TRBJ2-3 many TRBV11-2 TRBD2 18 TGTGCCAGCAGCCCTTATTTGGAAGCGGGGGCCGGGATAGATACGCAGTATTTT CASSPYLEAGAGIDTQYF
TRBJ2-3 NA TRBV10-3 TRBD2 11 TGTGCCACCCGGGAGGCAGATACGCAGTATTTT CATREADTQYF
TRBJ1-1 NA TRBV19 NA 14 TGTGCCAGTAGTACCTACCGGGCGAACACTGAAGCTTTCTTT CASSTYRANTEAFF
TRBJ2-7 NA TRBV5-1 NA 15 TGCGCCAGCAGCCCCTCCGGGGCTAGATCCTACGAGCAGTACTTC CASSPSGARSYEQYF
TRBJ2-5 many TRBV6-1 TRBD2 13 TGTGCCAGCAGTCCCGGACTAGCGGAGACCCAGTACTTC CASSPGLAETQYF
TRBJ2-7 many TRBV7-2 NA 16 TGTGCCAGCAGCTACGAGGGGGCGGGGGGCTCCTACGAGCAGTACTTC CASSYEGAGGSYEQYF